The TCR beta chain described here comes from a study of blood T cell repertoires in COVID-19. TCRdb's table, derived via immunoSEQ multiplex PCR, lists solely in-frame clones and lacks some. The table includes about 410,000 clones, approximately 89% detected once. The CDR3 is 13 amino acids. Trimming cost V 5 bases and J 6 bases; bases outside gene matches: 4. The V gene's germline CDR1 is SGHNT and CDR2 YENEEA. The source material was peripheral blood. The source of this sequence is a woman aged 40 to 55 with COVID-19, enrolled during active disease. This chain connects TRBV11-3 to TRBJ2-3; TRBD1 aligns across 8 bases. CDR3 region: CASSADRADTQYF. CDR3 DNA: TGTGCCAGCAGCGCGGACAGGGCTGATACGCAGTATTTT.